This TCR beta chain is from a study of T cells after yellow fever vaccination. The study's findings and limits: A weaker but faster secondary response was observed, peaking on day 5 versus 15.

TCRdb independently ran MiXCR on the 5' RACE reads; one entry per CDR3 protein. This table holds nearly 350,000 distinct CDR3 sequences, 7% to 10% found once. This clonotype was counted at least ten times. Its matching antigen is unknown. This CDR3 is built from 15 residues. Trimming pared 5 bases from V and 1 base from J, leaving 14 bases between. Sequencing was performed on PBMCs, taken about 49 days after the first yellow fever vaccination. The rearrangement uses TRBV12-3 or TRBV12-4 and TRBJ1-1; weak D call: TRBD1 (6 bases). This clonotype originated in a man between 18 and 35 years old who received the YFV17D yellow fever vaccine. The DNA for the CDR3 is TGTGCCAGCAGTCCGCAACCGACAGGGAACACTGAAGCTTTCTTT. Encoded protein: CASSPQPTGNTEAFF.